This TCR beta chain was sequenced in a study of low-dose radiotherapy and immunotherapy resistance in tumors. On the study more broadly: Treatment of Cohort 1 consisted of 0.5 Gy per fraction every 2 weeks, adding up to 6.5 Gy.

This clonotype has at least ten counts. The CDR3 covers 15 residues. The V gene's germline CDR1 is LGHNA and CDR2 YNFKEQ. V lost 0 bases to trimming and J lost 4 bases, with 12 bases between them. Sample time point: before trial treatment. Low-dose radiotherapy and low-dose cyclophosphamide, together with aspirin, ipilimumab and nivolumab, were given to donors. Alpha- and beta-chain coverage of first-strand cDNA came from TRAV- and TRBV-specific primers. Amplification of TCRs used a constant-region primer and V-primer adapter for roughly 18 PCR cycles. One entry per CDR3 protein, called by TCRdb with MiXCR from the reads. The sample contains some 82,000 distinct CDR3 sequences, approximately 17% of which appear only once.

The specimen comprised PBMCs, sampled before treatment. The sequence was obtained from a male donor with prostate cancer. This chain connects TRBV4-2 to TRBJ1-1; D remains ambiguous. The CDR3 sequence is CASSQDLGFFTEAFF. Here the CDR3 DNA reads TGTGCCAGCAGCCAAGATTTGGGTTTTTTCACTGAAGCTTTCTTT.